Below, 12 T cell receptor beta chains from the same sample are listed, as sequenced in a study of control samples from healthy donors and cancer patients. Repertoires were generated with immunoSEQ multiplex PCR, while TCRdb's copy carries only in-frame clones and drops some. Altogether about 160,000 clones are present, about 90% being singletons, with the ten largest covering around 13%. The sample taken for sequencing was blood. These receptor sequences come from a man aged 25 to 40 in good health.

The chain is built from TRBV9 and TRBJ1-3; weak D call: TRBD1 (5 bases). This CDR3 comprises 14 residues. CDR1 SGDLS and CDR2 YYNGEE come from the germline V gene. For the CDR3, the DNA is TGTGCTTCAGAGCAGGGAACCCCTGGAAACACCATATATTTT. Translating it yields CASEQGTPGNTIYF.

CDR3 residues: CASSLRDRGDTQYF. The CDR3 nucleotides read TGTGCCAGCAGCTTACGGGACAGAGGAGATACGCAGTATTTT. The chain couples TRBV7-2 to TRBJ2-3; 7 bases are shared with TRBD1. The CDR3 has 14 residues. After removal of 2 bases from V and 5 bases from J, the junction contained 4 bases not matched to a gene. Germline loops: CDR1 SGHTA, CDR2 FQGNSA.

The CDR3 nucleotides are TGTGCCAGCAGTTCCGGACAAATAAACAATTCACCCCTCCACTTT. Amino acid sequence: CASSSGQINNSPLHF. The chain has TRBV6-5 and TRBJ1-6; a possible D gene is TRBD1 (5 bases). V was cut by 4 bases and J by 7 bases, with 14 bases left in between. Per the germline V gene, CDR1 is MNHEY and CDR2 is SVGAGI. This CDR3 has 15 amino acids.

V usage is TRBV20-1 and J usage is TRBJ1-5, with D hard to call. CDR3 length: 17 residues. Germline lookup yields CDR1 DFQATT and CDR2 SNEGSKA (reference sequence). Trimming left V 3 bases short and J 0 bases short, with 18 bases between. CDR3: CSASGRRNTHSNQPQHF. In nucleotides, the CDR3 is TGCAGTGCTAGTGGCCGACGGAACACTCATAGCAATCAGCCCCAGCATTTT.

V usage is TRBV7-9 and J usage is TRBJ2-3; 7 nucleotides align to TRBD2. The germline gives CDR1 SEHNR, CDR2 FQNEAQ (reference sequence). The CDR3 has 17 amino acids. V dropped 6 bases and J dropped 3; count of bases not matched to a gene: 15. The CDR3 region is CASRRYELGRSTDTQYF. The CDR3 nucleotides read TGTGCCAGCAGAAGATATGAGCTCGGGAGGTCGACAGATACGCAGTATTTT.

V usage is TRBV7-3 and J usage is TRBJ1-3; maybe TRBD1 (6 bases). Germline lookup yields CDR1 SGHTA and CDR2 FQGTGA. Deletions cut 6 bases from V and 4 bases from J, with 10 bases between. CDR3 size: 13 residues. CDR3 region: CASSPGQGNTIYF. CDR3 sequence (DNA): TGTGCCAGCAGTCCGGGACAAGGAAACACCATATATTTT.

The chain links TRBV6-6 to TRBJ1-4; unclear D gene. Germline V gene lookup returns CDR1 MNHNY and CDR2 SVGAGI (reference sequence). V shed 0 bases and J shed 8 bases, with 10 bases lying between them. The CDR3 sequence is 14 residues long. CDR3 nucleotides: TGTGCCAGCAGTTACTCGACACACTCCGAAAAACTGTTTTTT. Amino acids: CASSYSTHSEKLFF.

In its sample, this clone was seen once. This chain links TRBV12-5 with TRBJ2-2; tentatively, D is TRBD2 (7 bases). The length of the CDR3 is 15 residues. Trimming stripped 7 bases from V and 5 bases from J, with 17 bases between. Germline V lookup: CDR1 LGHNT, CDR2 FRNRAP. Written as DNA, the CDR3 is TGTGCTAGTGCTGGATCTGGGAGGGGGACCGGGGAGCTGTTTTTT. This encodes CASAGSGRGTGELFF.

V usage is TRBV7-9 and J usage is TRBJ2-3; D may be TRBD2 (5 bases). CDR1 and CDR2 (germline): SEHNR, FQNEAQ (reference sequence). The CDR3 is made up of 14 amino acids. V was clipped by 5 bases and J by 2 bases, with 11 bases between them. The CDR3 region has the DNA TGTGCCAGCAGCCCCCCGGGGAACACAGATACGCAGTATTTT. Residues: CASSPPGNTDTQYF.

This clone was seen only once. This chain links TRBV12-5 with TRBJ1-5; D gene ambiguous. Germline V gives CDR1 LGHNT, CDR2 FRNRAP. The ends were cut back, 5 bases at V and 8 bases at J, with 10 bases in the middle. The CDR3 is made up of 12 amino acids. The CDR3 here is CASGDGWEPQHF. CDR3 coding DNA: TGTGCTAGTGGTGACGGATGGGAGCCCCAGCATTTT.

J is TRBJ2-1 and V is TRBV12-3 or TRBV12-4; D is unclear. The CDR3 has 13 residues. The V end was cut by 3 bases, the J end by 5 bases, with 8 bases between. The CDR3 DNA follows: TGTGCCAGCAGTTTCAGAGGAGACAATGAGCAGTTCTTC. Protein: CASSFRGDNEQFF.

In this sample, this clone turned up once. This chain joins TRBV5-4 and TRBJ1-2, with 7 bases aligning to TRBD1. The CDR3 runs to 14 residues. Losses at the gene ends were 0 bases for V and 5 bases for J; bases not matched to a gene: 4. Germline CDR1 reads SGHNT; CDR2 reads YYREEE (reference sequence). Here the CDR3 DNA reads TGTGCCAGCAGCTTGGCCGGGACAGATTATGGCTACACCTTC. It translates to CASSLAGTDYGYTF.